This T cell receptor (beta chain) was recovered during a study of T cell changes during pregnancy in multiple sclerosis. This CDR3 comprises 14 residues. CDR1 SGHRS and CDR2 YFSETQ come from the germline V gene. V was trimmed by 6 bases and J by 2 bases, leaving 14 bases between them. Sequenced by immunoSEQ multiplex PCR; TCRdb stores in-frame clones only, minus some. The table includes tens of thousands of clones, under 95% detected once. The rearrangement uses TRBV5-1 and TRBJ2-5; D is unresolved. This receptor was identified in a female donor with multiple sclerosis, enrolled in a pregnancy study. Specimen: peripheral blood, collected after pregnancy. CDR3 protein: CASKGLQTQETQYF. The DNA for the CDR3 is TGCGCCAGCAAAGGCTTACAGACACAAGAGACCCAGTACTTC. Using reference TRBV5-1 and TRBJ2-5 for the parts outside the CDR3, the full variable domain is KAGVTQTPRYLIKTRGQQVTLSCSPISGHRSVSWYQQTPGQGLQFLFEYFSETQRNKGNFPGRFSGRQFSNSRSEMNVSTLELGDSALYLCASKGLQTQETQYFGPGTRLLVL.